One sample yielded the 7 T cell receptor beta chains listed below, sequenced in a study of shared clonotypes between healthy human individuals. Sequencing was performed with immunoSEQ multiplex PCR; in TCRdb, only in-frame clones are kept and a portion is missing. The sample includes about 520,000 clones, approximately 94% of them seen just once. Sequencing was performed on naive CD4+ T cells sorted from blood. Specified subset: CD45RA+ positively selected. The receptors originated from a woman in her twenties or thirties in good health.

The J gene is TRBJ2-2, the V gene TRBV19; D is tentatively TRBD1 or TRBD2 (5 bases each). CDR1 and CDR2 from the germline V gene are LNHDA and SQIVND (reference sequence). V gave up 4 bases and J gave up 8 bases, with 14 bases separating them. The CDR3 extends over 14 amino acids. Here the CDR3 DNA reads TGTGCCAGTAGTACGGGACCCTATAATGGGGAGCTGTTTTTT. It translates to CASSTGPYNGELFF.

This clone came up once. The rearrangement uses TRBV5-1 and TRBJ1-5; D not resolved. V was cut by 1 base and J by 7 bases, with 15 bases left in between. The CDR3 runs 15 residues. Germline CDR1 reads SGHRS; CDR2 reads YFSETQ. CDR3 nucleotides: TGCGCCAGCAGCTTGCAGGACCCCAGAGACCAGCCCCAGCATTTT. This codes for CASSLQDPRDQPQHF.

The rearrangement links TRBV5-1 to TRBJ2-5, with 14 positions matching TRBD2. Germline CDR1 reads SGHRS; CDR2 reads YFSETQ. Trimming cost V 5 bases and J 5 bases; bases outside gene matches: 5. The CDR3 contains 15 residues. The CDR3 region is CASRTSGRDGETQYF. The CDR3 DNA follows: TGCGCCAGCAGGACTAGCGGGAGGGATGGTGAGACCCAGTACTTC. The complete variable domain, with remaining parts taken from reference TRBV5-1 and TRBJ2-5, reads KAGVTQTPRYLIKTRGQQVTLSCSPISGHRSVSWYQQTPGQGLQFLFEYFSETQRNKGNFPGRFSGRQFSNSRSEMNVSTLELGDSALYLCASRTSGRDGETQYFGPGTRLLVL.

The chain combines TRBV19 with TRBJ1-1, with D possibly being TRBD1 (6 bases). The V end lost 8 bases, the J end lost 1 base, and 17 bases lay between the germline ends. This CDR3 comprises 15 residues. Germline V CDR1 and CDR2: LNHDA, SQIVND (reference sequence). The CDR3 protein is CASSYSGHTNTEAFF. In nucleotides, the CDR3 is TGTGCCAGTTCTTACTCGGGACACACGAACACTGAAGCTTTCTTT.

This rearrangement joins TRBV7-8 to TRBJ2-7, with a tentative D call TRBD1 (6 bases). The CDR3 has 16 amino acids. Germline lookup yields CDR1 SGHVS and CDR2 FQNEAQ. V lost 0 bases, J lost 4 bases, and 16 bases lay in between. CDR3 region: CASSLAVQGEIYEQYF. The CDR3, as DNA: TGTGCCAGCAGCTTAGCTGTACAGGGCGAGATTTACGAGCAGTACTTC.

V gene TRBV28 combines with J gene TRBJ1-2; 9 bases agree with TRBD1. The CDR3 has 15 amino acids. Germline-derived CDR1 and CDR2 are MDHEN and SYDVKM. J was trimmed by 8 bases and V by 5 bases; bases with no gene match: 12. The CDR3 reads CASSGEGTGTGGYTF. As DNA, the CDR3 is TGTGCCAGCAGTGGGGAAGGGACAGGGACGGGGGGCTACACCTTC.

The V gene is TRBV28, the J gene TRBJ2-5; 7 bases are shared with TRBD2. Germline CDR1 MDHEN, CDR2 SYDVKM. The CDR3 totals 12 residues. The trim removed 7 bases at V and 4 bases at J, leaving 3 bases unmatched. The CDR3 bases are TGTGCCAGCAAGGTAGCGGGAGAGACCCAGTACTTC. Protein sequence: CASKVAGETQYF. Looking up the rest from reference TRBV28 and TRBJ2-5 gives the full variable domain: DVKVTQSSRYLVKRTGEKVFLECVQDMDHENMFWYRQDPGLGLRLIYFSYDVKMKEKGDIPEGYSVSREKKERFSLILESASTNQTSMYLCASKVAGETQYFGPGTRLLVL.